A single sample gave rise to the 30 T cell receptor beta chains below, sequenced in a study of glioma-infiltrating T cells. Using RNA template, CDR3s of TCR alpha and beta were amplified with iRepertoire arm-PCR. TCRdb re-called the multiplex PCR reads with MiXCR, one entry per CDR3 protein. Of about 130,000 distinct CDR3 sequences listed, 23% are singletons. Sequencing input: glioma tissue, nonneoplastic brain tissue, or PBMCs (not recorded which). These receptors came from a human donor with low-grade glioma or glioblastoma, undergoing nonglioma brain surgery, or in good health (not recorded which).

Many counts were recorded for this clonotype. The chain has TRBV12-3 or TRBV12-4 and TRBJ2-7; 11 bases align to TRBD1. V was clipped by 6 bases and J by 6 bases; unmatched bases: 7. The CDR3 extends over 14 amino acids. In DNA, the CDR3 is TGTGCCAGCAGACCGGACAGGGGGCAGGCCGAGCAGTACTTC. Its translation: CASRPDRGQAEQYF.

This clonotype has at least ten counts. DNA for the CDR3: TGCGCCAGCAGCCAAGACCTCTCCGGTGTTATTAGCACAGATACGCAGTATTTT. This sequence encodes CASSQDLSGVISTDTQYF. The V gene is TRBV4-3, the J gene TRBJ2-3, with no clear D. This CDR3 is built from 18 residues. Germline lookup yields CDR1 LGHNA and CDR2 YSLEER. Trimming took off 0 bases at V and 0 bases at J, with 16 bases between the two ends.

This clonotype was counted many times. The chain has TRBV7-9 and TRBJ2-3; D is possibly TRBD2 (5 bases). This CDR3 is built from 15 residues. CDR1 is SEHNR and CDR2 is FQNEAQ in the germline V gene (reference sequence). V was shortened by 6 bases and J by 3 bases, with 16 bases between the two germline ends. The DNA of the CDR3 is TGTGCCAGCAGTGTGGGAGCTCTGGATACAGATACGCAGTATTTT. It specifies CASSVGALDTDTQYF. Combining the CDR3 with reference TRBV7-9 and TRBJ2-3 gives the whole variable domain DTGVSQNPRHKITKRGQNVTFRCDPISEHNRLYWYRQTLGQGPEFLTYFQNEAQLEKSRLLSDRFSAERPKGSFSTLEIQRTEQGDSAMYLCASSVGALDTDTQYFGPGTRLTVL.

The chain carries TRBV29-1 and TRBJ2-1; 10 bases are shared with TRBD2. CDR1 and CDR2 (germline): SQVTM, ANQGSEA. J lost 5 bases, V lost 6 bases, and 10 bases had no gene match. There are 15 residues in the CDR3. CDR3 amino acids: CSVKSSGSRNNEQFF. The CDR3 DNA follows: TGCAGCGTAAAATCTAGCGGGAGTCGGAACAATGAGCAGTTCTTC.

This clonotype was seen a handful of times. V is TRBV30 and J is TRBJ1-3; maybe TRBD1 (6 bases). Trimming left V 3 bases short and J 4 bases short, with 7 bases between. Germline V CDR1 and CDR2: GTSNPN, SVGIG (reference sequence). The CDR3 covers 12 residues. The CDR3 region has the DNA TGTGCCTGGAGGCAGGGGGGAAACACCATATATTTT. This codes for CAWRQGGNTIYF.

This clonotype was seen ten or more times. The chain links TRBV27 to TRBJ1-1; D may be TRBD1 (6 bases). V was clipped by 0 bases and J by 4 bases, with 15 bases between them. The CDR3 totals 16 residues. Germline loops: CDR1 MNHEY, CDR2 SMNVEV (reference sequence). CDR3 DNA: TGTGCCAGCAGTTTATCGATCCAAGGGGGGATCACTGAAGCTTTCTTT. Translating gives CASSLSIQGGITEAFF.

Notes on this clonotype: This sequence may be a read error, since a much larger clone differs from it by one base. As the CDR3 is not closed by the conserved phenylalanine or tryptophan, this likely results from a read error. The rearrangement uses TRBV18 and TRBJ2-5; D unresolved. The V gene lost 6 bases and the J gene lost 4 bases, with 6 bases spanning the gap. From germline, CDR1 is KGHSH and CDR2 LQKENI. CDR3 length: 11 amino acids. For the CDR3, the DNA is TGTGCCAGCTCGTCATCAGAGACCCAGTACTTA. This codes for CASSSSETQYL.

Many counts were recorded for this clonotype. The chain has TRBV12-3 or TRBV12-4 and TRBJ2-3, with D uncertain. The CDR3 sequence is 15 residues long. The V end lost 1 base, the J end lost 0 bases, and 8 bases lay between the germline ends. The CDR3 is CASSLVGQSTDTQYF. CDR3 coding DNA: TGTGCCAGCAGTTTAGTCGGCCAGAGCACAGATACGCAGTATTTT.

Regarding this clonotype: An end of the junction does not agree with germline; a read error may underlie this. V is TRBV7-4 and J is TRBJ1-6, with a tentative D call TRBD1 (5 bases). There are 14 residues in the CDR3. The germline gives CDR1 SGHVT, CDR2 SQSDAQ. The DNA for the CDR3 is TGTGCCAGCAGCTTACCGGGGAGGGGTTCACCCCTCAACTTT. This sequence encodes CASSLPGRGSPLNF.

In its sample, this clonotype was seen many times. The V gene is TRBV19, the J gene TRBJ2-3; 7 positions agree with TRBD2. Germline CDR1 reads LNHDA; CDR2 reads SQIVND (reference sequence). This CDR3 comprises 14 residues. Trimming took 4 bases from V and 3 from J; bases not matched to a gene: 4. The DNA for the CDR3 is TGTGCCAGTAGTAATAAGCGGGAAACAGATACGCAGTATTTT. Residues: CASSNKRETDTQYF.

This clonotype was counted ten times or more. The CDR3 region is CATQGMIYEQYF. CDR3 DNA: TGTGCCACACAGGGGATGATCTACGAGCAGTACTTC. This rearrangement joins TRBV10-3 to TRBJ2-7, with 7 bases matching TRBD1. Germline-derived CDR1 and CDR2 are ENHRY and SYGVKD. The CDR3 is made up of 12 amino acids. V was clipped by 10 bases and J by 3 bases; unmatched bases: 6.

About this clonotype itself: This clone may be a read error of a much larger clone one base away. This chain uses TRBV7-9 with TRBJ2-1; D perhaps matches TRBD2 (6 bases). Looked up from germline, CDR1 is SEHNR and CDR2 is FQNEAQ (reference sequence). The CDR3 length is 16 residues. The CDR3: CASSPLAAGSYNEQSF. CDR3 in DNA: TGTGCCAGCAGCCCCTTGGCGGCGGGAAGTTACAATGAGCAGTCCTTC.

In nucleotides, the CDR3 is TGTGCCAGCAGCTTAAGTGACCGGGGTGGAGGCAATCAGCCCCAGCATTTT. Its protein is CASSLSDRGGGNQPQHF. The rearrangement uses TRBV7-3 and TRBJ1-5; D is unresolved. V gave up 1 base and J gave up 2 bases, with 15 bases separating them. This CDR3 has 17 amino acids. Germline CDR1 SGHTA, CDR2 FQGTGA.

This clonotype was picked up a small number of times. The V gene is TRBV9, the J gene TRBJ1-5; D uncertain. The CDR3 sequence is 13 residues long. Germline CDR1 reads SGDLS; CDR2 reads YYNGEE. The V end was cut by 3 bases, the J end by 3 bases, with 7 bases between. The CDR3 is CASSGGINQPQHF. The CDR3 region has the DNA TGTGCCAGCAGCGGTGGTATCAATCAGCCCCAGCATTTT.

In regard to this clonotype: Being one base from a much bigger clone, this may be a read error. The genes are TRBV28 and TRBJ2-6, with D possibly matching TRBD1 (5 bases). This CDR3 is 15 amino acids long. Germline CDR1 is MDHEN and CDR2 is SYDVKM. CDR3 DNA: TGTGCCAGCAGTCCGCAGGGCTCTGGGGCCGACGTCCTGACTTTC. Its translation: CASSPQGSGADVLTF. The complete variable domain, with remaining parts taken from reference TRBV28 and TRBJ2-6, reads DVKVTQSSRYLVKRTGEKVFLECVQDMDHENMFWYRQDPGLGLRLIYFSYDVKMKEKGDIPEGYSVSREKKERFSLILESASTNQTSMYLCASSPQGSGADVLTFGAGSRLTVL.

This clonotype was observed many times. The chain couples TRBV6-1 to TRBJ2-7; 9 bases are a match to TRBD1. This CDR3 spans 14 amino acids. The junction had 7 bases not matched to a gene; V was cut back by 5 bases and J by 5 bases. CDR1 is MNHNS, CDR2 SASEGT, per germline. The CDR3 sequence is CASSSPGTGNEQYF. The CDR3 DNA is TGTGCCAGCAGTTCGCCCGGGACAGGGAACGAGCAGTACTTC.

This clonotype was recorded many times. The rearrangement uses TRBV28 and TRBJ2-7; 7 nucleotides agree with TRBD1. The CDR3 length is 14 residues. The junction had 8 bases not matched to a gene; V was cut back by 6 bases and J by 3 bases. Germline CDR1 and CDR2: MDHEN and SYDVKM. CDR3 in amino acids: CASRLGQVRYEQYF. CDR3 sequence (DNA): TGTGCCAGCAGACTCGGACAGGTTCGCTACGAGCAGTACTTC. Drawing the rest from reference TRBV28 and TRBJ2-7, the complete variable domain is DVKVTQSSRYLVKRTGEKVFLECVQDMDHENMFWYRQDPGLGLRLIYFSYDVKMKEKGDIPEGYSVSREKKERFSLILESASTNQTSMYLCASRLGQVRYEQYFGPGTRLTVT.

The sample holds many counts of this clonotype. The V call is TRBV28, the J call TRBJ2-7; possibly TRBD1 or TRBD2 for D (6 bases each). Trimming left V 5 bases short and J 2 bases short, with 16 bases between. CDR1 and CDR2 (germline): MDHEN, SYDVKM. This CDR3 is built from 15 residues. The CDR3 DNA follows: TGTGCCAGCAGTCCCCTCGAAAGGGGGGCCTACGAGCAGTACTTC. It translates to CASSPLERGAYEQYF.

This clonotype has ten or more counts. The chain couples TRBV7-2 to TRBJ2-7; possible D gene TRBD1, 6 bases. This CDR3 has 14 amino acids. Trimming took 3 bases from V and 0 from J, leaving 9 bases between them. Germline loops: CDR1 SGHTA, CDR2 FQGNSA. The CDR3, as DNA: TGTGCCAGCAGCTTCGACAGGAGCTCCTACGAGCAGTACTTC. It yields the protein CASSFDRSSYEQYF.

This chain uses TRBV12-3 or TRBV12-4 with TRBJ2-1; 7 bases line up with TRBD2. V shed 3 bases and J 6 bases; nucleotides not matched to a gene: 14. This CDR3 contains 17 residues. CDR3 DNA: TGTGCCAGCAGTTTTACCCCCCCTAGCGGCCCCTTCAATGAGCAGTTCTTC. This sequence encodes CASSFTPPSGPFNEQFF.

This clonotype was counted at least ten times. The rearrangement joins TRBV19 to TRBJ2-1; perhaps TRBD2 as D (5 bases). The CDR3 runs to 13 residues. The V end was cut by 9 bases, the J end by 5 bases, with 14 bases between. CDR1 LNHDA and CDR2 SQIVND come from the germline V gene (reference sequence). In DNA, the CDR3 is TGTGCCAGCAGCTTGGGGAGAAACAATGAGCAGTTCTTC. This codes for CASSLGRNNEQFF.

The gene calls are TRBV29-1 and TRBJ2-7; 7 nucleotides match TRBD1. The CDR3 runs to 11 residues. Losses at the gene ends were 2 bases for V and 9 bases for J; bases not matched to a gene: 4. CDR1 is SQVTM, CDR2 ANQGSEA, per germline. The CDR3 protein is CSVEKGAAQYF. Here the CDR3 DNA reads TGCAGCGTTGAAAAGGGGGCAGCGCAGTACTTC.

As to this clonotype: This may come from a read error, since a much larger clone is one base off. CDR3 DNA sequence: TGTGCCAGCAGCTCTGGGGGGCTTTTT. This gives the protein CASSSGGLF. The rearrangement links TRBV7-6 to TRBJ2-3, with D perhaps TRBD1 or TRBD2 (6 bases each). CDR1 is SGHVS and CDR2 is FNYEAQ in the germline V gene. CDR3 size: 9 residues. Based on the CDR3 plus reference TRBV7-6 and TRBJ2-3, the full variable domain is GAGVSQSPRYKVTKRGQDVALRCDPISGHVSLYWYRQALGQGPEFLTYFNYEAQQDKSGLPNDRFSAERPEGSISTLTIQRTEQRDSAMYRCASSSGGLFGPGTRLTVL.

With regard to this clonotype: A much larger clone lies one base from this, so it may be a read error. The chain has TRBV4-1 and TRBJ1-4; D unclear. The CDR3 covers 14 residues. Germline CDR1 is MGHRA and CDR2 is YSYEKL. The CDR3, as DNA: TGCGCCAGCAGACGGGCGGGAGTTGGGGAAAGACTGTTTTTT. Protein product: CASRRAGVGERLFF.

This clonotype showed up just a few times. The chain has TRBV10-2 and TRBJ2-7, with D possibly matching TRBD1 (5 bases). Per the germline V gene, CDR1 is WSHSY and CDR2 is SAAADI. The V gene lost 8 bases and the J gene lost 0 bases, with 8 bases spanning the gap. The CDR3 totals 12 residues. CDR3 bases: TGCGCCAGCGAGACAGCCTCCTACGAGCAGTACTTC. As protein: CASETASYEQYF.

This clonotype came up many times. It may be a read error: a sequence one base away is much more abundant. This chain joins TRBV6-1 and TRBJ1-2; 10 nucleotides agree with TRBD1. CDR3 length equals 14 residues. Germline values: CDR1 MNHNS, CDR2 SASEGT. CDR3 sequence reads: CTSRDAGTGDGYTF. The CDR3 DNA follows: TGTACCAGCAGGGACGCCGGGACAGGGGACGGCTACACCTTC.

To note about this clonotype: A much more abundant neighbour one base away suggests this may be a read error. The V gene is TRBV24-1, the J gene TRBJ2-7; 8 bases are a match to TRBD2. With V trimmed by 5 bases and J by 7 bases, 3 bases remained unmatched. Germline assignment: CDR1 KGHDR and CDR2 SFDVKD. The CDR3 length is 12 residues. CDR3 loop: CATSAGGREQYF. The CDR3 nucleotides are TGTGCCACCAGTGCGGGGGGGAGGGAGCAGTACTTC.

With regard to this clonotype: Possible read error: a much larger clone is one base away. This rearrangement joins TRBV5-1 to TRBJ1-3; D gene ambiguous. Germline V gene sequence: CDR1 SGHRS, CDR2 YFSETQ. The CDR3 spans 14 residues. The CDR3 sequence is CSSSLERSGNTIYF. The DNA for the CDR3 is TGCTCCAGCAGCTTGGAAAGATCTGGAAACACCATATATTTT.

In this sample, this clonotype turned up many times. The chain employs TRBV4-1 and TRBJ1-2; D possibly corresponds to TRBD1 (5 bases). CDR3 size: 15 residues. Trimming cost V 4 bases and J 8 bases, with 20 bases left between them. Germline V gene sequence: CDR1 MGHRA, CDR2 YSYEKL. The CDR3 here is CASSPIEGGAGGYTF. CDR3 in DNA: TGCGCCAGCAGCCCAATCGAAGGAGGGGCAGGGGGCTACACCTTC.

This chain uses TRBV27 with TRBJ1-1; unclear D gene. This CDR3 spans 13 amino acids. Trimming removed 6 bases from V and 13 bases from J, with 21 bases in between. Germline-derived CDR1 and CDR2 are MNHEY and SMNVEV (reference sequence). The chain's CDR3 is CASRLNWNTEDFF. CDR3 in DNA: TGTGCCAGCAGATTGAACTGGAACACTGAGGATTTCTTT.